These 21 T cell receptor beta chains came from one sample sequenced in a study of blood T cell repertoires in COVID-19. Repertoires were generated with immunoSEQ multiplex PCR, while TCRdb's copy carries only in-frame clones and drops some. In the table there are over 45,000 clones, roughly four fifths of which are singletons. The specimen was peripheral blood. All receptors come from a woman aged 60-75 years with acute or convalescent COVID-19.

This rearrangement joins TRBV12-3 or TRBV12-4 to TRBJ2-5; 8 nucleotides align to TRBD2. J gave up 7 bases and V 8 bases, and 9 bases lay outside the gene matches. There are 13 residues in the CDR3. The CDR3 nucleotides read TGTGCCAGCGATCCGGGGGGGCAGGGGACCCAGTACTTC. This codes for CASDPGGQGTQYF.

This clone appeared a single time. This chain links TRBV2 with TRBJ2-1, with TRBD2 matching 8 bases. Germline assignment: CDR1 SNHLY and CDR2 FYNNEI. Germline trimming cut 2 bases from V and 6 bases from J; bases unmatched to any gene: 6. This CDR3 has 15 amino acids. The CDR3, as DNA: TGTGCCAGCAGTGAAAGGACTAGCAGTCGCAATGAGCAGTTCTTC. Translation: CASSERTSSRNEQFF.

The chain combines TRBV5-1 with TRBJ2-3; D is ambiguous. Germline V gene sequence: CDR1 SGHRS, CDR2 YFSETQ. CDR3 size: 16 residues. V was cut by 4 bases and J by 0 bases, with 15 bases left in between. CDR3 residues: CASSGQAQISTDTQYF. CDR3 sequence (DNA): TGCGCCAGCAGCGGCCAGGCCCAAATTAGCACAGATACGCAGTATTTT.

V and J are TRBV19 and TRBJ2-4, with D possibly TRBD2 on 6 matching bases. From germline, CDR1 is LNHDA and CDR2 SQIVND (reference sequence). V dropped 0 bases and J dropped 0 bases, with 21 bases sitting between them. The CDR3 has 20 residues. The CDR3 is CASSIDKPPGLSLAKNIQYF. For the CDR3, the DNA is TGTGCCAGTAGTATAGATAAGCCCCCGGGACTTAGCTTAGCCAAAAACATTCAGTACTTC.

This chain uses TRBV7-2 with TRBJ1-6, with 7 bases matching TRBD1. V was clipped by 2 bases and J by 7 bases; unmatched bases: 2. The CDR3 length is 14 residues. The germline V gene has CDR1 SGHTA and CDR2 FQGNSA. CDR3 amino acids: CASSLLQGNSPLHF. The CDR3 DNA reads TGTGCCAGCAGCTTATTACAGGGGAATTCACCCCTCCACTTT.

The V and J genes are TRBV4-1 and TRBJ2-7; 9 positions match TRBD2. After removal of 0 bases from V and 2 bases from J, the junction contained 5 bases not matched to a gene. In germline, CDR1 is MGHRA, CDR2 YSYEKL. CDR3 length: 16 amino acids. The CDR3 region is CASSQEGREGPYEQYF. CDR3 in DNA: TGCGCCAGCAGCCAAGAGGGGCGGGAGGGACCCTACGAGCAGTACTTC.

The chain recombines TRBV11-2 with TRBJ2-4; TRBD1 might be the D (6 bases). V dropped 0 bases and J dropped 0 bases, with 12 bases sitting between them. Germline CDR1 reads SGHAT; CDR2 reads FQNNGV. The length of the CDR3 is 17 residues. CDR3 nucleotide sequence: TGTGCCAGCAGCTTAGAGAGGGGGATACTAGCCAAAAACATTCAGTACTTC. This encodes CASSLERGILAKNIQYF.

This sequence joins TRBV5-1 and TRBJ2-3, with 14 bases fitting TRBD2. This CDR3 is built from 17 residues. Per the germline V gene, CDR1 is SGHRS and CDR2 is YFSETQ. V shed 0 bases, J shed 5 bases, and the junction held 5 bases outside the gene matches. The CDR3, as DNA: TGCGCCAGCAGCTTGGTGGGGACTAGCGGGAGCGGAGATACGCAGTATTTT. This codes for CASSLVGTSGSGDTQYF.

V is TRBV13 and J is TRBJ1-6; TRBD1 aligns across 9 bases. Germline assignment: CDR1 PRHDT and CDR2 FYEKMQ (reference sequence). The CDR3 sequence is 16 residues long. Germline trimming cut 5 bases from V and 10 bases from J; bases unmatched to any gene: 12. The DNA for the CDR3 is TGTGCCAGCAGCCCCCGGACAGGGGATGTTCGGTCACCCCTCCACTTT. Its protein is CASSPRTGDVRSPLHF.

This sequence joins TRBV30 and TRBJ2-7, with D perhaps matching TRBD1 (5 bases). The CDR3 has 14 residues. The V gene lost 0 bases and the J gene lost 2 bases, with 11 bases spanning the gap. The germline gives CDR1 GTSNPN, CDR2 SVGIG (reference sequence). Here the CDR3 DNA reads TGTGCCTGGAGTGTATCCAGGGTTCCCTACGAGCAGTACTTC. Translation: CAWSVSRVPYEQYF.

J is TRBJ1-2 and V is TRBV7-2, with D perhaps matching TRBD1 (5 bases). The germline V gene has CDR1 SGHTA and CDR2 FQGNSA. This CDR3 comprises 15 residues. Deletions cut 4 bases from V and 8 bases from J, with 20 bases between. DNA of the CDR3: TGTGCCAGCAGCTCCACCGCGGGGGAGGGATGGGGCTACACCTTC. It translates to CASSSTAGEGWGYTF. Using reference TRBV7-2 and TRBJ1-2 for the parts outside the CDR3, the full variable domain is GAGVSQSPSNKVTEKGKDVELRCDPISGHTALYWYRQSLGQGLEFLIYFQGNSAPDKSGLPSDRFSAERTGGSVSTLTIQRTQQEDSAVYLCASSSTAGEGWGYTFGSGTRLTVV.

The chain employs TRBV28 and TRBJ1-2, with 7 bases aligning to TRBD1. The CDR3 extends over 15 amino acids. CDR1 and CDR2 (germline): MDHEN, SYDVKM. Trimming at V came to 4 bases and at J to 0 bases, leaving 5 bases not matched to a gene. CDR3 sequence (DNA): TGTGCCAGCAGTTCCACAGGGGACGCTAACTATGGCTACACCTTC. It is translated as CASSSTGDANYGYTF.

The rearrangement uses TRBV6-5 and TRBJ1-6; possibly TRBD1 for D (5 bases). The V gene's germline CDR1 is MNHEY and CDR2 SVGAGI. This CDR3 region has 12 residues. V lost 2 bases to trimming and J lost 10 bases, with 6 bases between them. CDR3 nucleotide sequence: TGTGCCAGCAGTTACGGGGGGTCACCCCTCCACTTT. Encoded protein: CASSYGGSPLHF.

The V call is TRBV3-1 (or the pseudogene TRBV3-2), the J call TRBJ2-7; TRBD1 might be the D (5 bases). Germline V CDR1 and CDR2: LGHDT, YNNKEL (reference sequence). V was clipped by 1 base and J by 0 bases, with 10 bases between them. The CDR3 has 15 amino acids. CDR3: CASSQGLTVSYEQYF. CDR3 nucleotides: TGTGCCAGCAGCCAAGGCCTGACAGTCTCCTACGAGCAGTACTTC.

The chain has TRBV9 and TRBJ1-1; D remains unclear. CDR3 length: 14 amino acids. V gave up 3 bases and J gave up 2 bases, with 11 bases separating them. In germline, CDR1 is SGDLS, CDR2 YYNGEE. The CDR3 sequence: CASSATTENTEAFF. In nucleotides, the CDR3 is TGTGCCAGCAGCGCAACGACTGAAAACACTGAAGCTTTCTTT.

This clone occurred once. V is TRBV27 and J is TRBJ1-2; tentative D call: TRBD1 (6 bases). Trimming shortened V by 0 bases and J by 7 bases, and 12 bases separated the two germline ends. This CDR3 spans 14 amino acids. Germline values: CDR1 MNHEY, CDR2 SMNVEV (reference sequence). The CDR3 here is CASSLSYRVAGYTF. CDR3 sequence (DNA): TGTGCCAGCAGTTTATCGTACAGGGTTGCTGGCTACACCTTC.

This chain uses TRBV7-8 with TRBJ1-5; TRBD1 matches 7 bases. V shed 4 bases, J shed 1 base, and the junction held 13 bases outside the gene matches. CDR3 length: 18 amino acids. Per the germline V gene, CDR1 is SGHVS and CDR2 is FQNEAQ. In DNA, the CDR3 is TGTGCCAGCAGCTACGACAGGGCAGTGGGGTTAAGCAATCAGCCCCAGCATTTT. As protein: CASSYDRAVGLSNQPQHF.

This clone came up once. This chain uses TRBV5-1 with TRBJ2-3, with 9 positions matching TRBD2. This CDR3 contains 19 residues. Germline V gene lookup returns CDR1 SGHRS and CDR2 YFSETQ. V dropped 4 bases and J dropped 6; count of bases not matched to a gene: 21. The CDR3 protein is CASSLAAGRLAGKGDTQYF. In nucleotides, the CDR3 is TGCGCCAGCAGCCTCGCCGCGGGTAGGCTAGCGGGAAAGGGGGATACGCAGTATTTT. Complete variable domain (other parts from reference TRBV5-1 and TRBJ2-3): KAGVTQTPRYLIKTRGQQVTLSCSPISGHRSVSWYQQTPGQGLQFLFEYFSETQRNKGNFPGRFSGRQFSNSRSEMNVSTLELGDSALYLCASSLAAGRLAGKGDTQYFGPGTRLTVL.

The chain combines TRBV2 with TRBJ1-5; the match to TRBD1 covers 7 bases. Germline V gene sequence: CDR1 SNHLY, CDR2 FYNNEI. There are 13 residues in the CDR3. Losses at the gene ends were 5 bases for V and 6 bases for J; bases not matched to a gene: 4. The CDR3 nucleotides read TGTGCCAGCAGTCCGACAGGGACTCAGCCCCAGCATTTT. This translates into CASSPTGTQPQHF. Full variable domain (outside the CDR3, taken from reference TRBV2 and TRBJ1-5): EPEVTQTPSHQVTQMGQEVILRCVPISNHLYFYWYRQILGQKVEFLVSFYNNEISEKSEIFDDQFSVERPDGSNFTLKIRSTKLEDSAMYFCASSPTGTQPQHFGDGTRLSIL.

The rearrangement links TRBV5-6 to TRBJ1-1; D possibly corresponds to TRBD1 (5 bases). CDR1 is SGHDT and CDR2 is YYEEEE in the germline V gene. The CDR3 runs 15 residues. Deletions cut 0 bases from V and 3 bases from J, with 12 bases between. CDR3 residues: CASSLGRGSDTEAFF. The CDR3 DNA reads as TGTGCCAGCAGCTTGGGGCGGGGCTCGGACACTGAAGCTTTCTTT. The full variable domain, completed using reference TRBV5-6 and TRBJ1-1, is DAGVTQSPTHLIKTRGQQVTLRCSPKSGHDTVSWYQQALGQGPQFIFQYYEEEERQRGNFPDRFSGHQFPNYSSELNVNALLLGDSALYLCASSLGRGSDTEAFFGQGTRLTVV.

V and J are TRBV6-6 and TRBJ1-1; TRBD1 matches 10 bases. CDR3 length: 12 amino acids. The germline gives CDR1 MNHNY, CDR2 SVGAGI (reference sequence). V lost 7 bases and J lost 6; bases outside the gene matches: 2. CDR3 region: CASKGTGAEAFF. The CDR3 DNA sequence: TGTGCCAGCAAAGGGACAGGGGCTGAAGCTTTCTTT.